This T cell receptor (beta chain) was recovered during a study of blood T cells in healthy people across ages. Then a second PCR, running roughly 6 to 12 cycles, was carried out with a sample-barcoded 5' primer and a J-beta primer mix. TCRdb recomputed calls from the 5' RACE reads with MiXCR, one row per CDR3 protein. The profile shows about 1.5 million distinct CDR3 sequences, 42% of them singletons. The CDR3 length is 17 residues. Germline V gene lookup returns CDR1 SGHTA and CDR2 FQGNSA. As to this clonotype: A junction boundary mismatches the germline segment, possibly from a read error.

This sequence originates from a woman under 30 in good health. The sequencing sample was made of blood. This chain joins TRBV7-2 and TRBJ2-3; 9 bases match TRBD2. For the CDR3, the DNA is TGTGCCAGCAGCTTAGTGTATAGCGGGGGTGCCACAGGTACGCAGTATTTT. The encoded protein is CASSLVYSGGATGTQYF.